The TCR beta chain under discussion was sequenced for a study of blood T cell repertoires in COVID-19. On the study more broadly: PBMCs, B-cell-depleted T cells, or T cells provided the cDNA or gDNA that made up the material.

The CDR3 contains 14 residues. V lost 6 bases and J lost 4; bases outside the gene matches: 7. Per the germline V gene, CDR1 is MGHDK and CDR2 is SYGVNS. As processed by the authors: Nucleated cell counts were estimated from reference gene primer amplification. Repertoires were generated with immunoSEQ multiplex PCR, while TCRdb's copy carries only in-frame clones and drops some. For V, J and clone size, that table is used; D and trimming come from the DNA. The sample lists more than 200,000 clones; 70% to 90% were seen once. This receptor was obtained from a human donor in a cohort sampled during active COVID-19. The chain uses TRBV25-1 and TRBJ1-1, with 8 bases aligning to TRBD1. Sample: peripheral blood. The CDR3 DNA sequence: TGTGCCAGCAGCCGACCAACAGGGGGCACTGAAGCTTTCTTT. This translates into CASSRPTGGTEAFF.